This TCR beta chain is drawn from a study of T-cell memory formation after mild COVID-19. Findings and caveats of the study: A balance of CD4 and CD8 characterized clones contracting day 15 to 85, whereas later expanders leaned CD4+.

Via MiXCR, TCRdb re-called the 5' RACE reads, giving one row per CDR3 protein. The repertoire includes around 510,000 distinct CDR3 sequences, less than 25% of them detected once, and around 8.4% sits in the top ten. Details on this clonotype: The antigen remains unidentified.

The sequence came from an adult woman who had mild COVID-19 (a few samples of this study predate the infection). Cell type and time point are not known. Sequenced sample: PBMCs or a T cell subset sorted from them (not recorded which).

The CDR3 reads CASSLEGIGGLGNQPQHF. CDR3 nucleotide sequence: TGTGCCAGCAGTTTAGAAGGGATTGGGGGGTTGGGCAATCAGCCCCAGCATTTT. The gene calls are TRBV12-3 or TRBV12-4 and TRBJ1-5; perhaps TRBD1 as D (5 bases). V shed 1 base and J shed 2 bases, with 18 bases lying between them. The CDR3 sequence is 18 residues long.